This T cell receptor (beta chain) was captured in a study of T cell responses to AZD1222 COVID-19 vaccine. Study observations and caveats: Among AZD1222 vaccinees, only 6 or 7 were seropositive at baseline.

The V gene end was trimmed by 4 bases and the J gene end by 1 base; junction bases not matched to a gene: 2. CDR1 is WNHNN and CDR2 is SYGVQD in the germline V gene (reference sequence). The CDR3 spans 16 residues. Only in-frame clones appear in the TCRdb table, and some are missing; sequencing was by immunoSEQ multiplex PCR. The sample includes tens of thousands of clones, around 90% of them seen just once. A remark on this clone: Its antigen is still unknown.

This material consisted of peripheral blood, taken 28 days after the second AZD1222 dose. The TCR comes from an adult who received the AZD1222 COVID-19 vaccine. The chain recombines TRBV10-1 with TRBJ2-3; 13 bases are a match to TRBD2. CDR3 nucleotide sequence: TGCGCCAGCAGTGCAGGGACTAGCGGGGGCACAGATACGCAGTATTTT. Translated, it gives CASSAGTSGGTDTQYF.